This T cell receptor beta chain came from a study of blood T cell repertoires in COVID-19. Study-wide context: Some COVID-19 samples were acute and others convalescent; all came from the United States, Italy and Spain. The cDNA or gDNA used as material had been derived from T cells, B-cell-depleted T cells, or PBMCs.

V was clipped by 2 bases and J by 4 bases; unmatched bases: 9. The V gene's germline CDR1 is MGHRA and CDR2 YSYEKL. CDR3 length: 17 amino acids. Study processing details: Quantification of nucleated cells was approximated via reference gene primer amplification. Using immunoSEQ multiplex PCR, the repertoire was profiled, and TCRdb retains in-frame clones only, with some absent. That table furnishes V, J and clone size, whereas the DNA furnished D and trimming. The table includes 15,000 to 20,000 clones, roughly 91% detected once. Sequencing was done on a sample of peripheral blood. The genes are TRBV4-1 and TRBJ1-2, with TRBD1 matching 11 bases. The sequence came from a human donor in a cohort sampled during active COVID-19. The CDR3 DNA reads TGCGCCAGCAGCCAACTTCCGGGACAGGGGGTGGGCTATGGCTACACCTTC. Protein sequence: CASSQLPGQGVGYGYTF.